This T cell receptor (beta chain) was recovered during a study of brain metastases from non-small cell lung cancer. The CDR3 spans 14 residues. Germline CDR1 MGHRA, CDR2 YSYEKL. Trimming cost V 3 bases and J 4 bases, with 9 bases left between them. Only in-frame clones appear in the TCRdb table, and some are missing; sequencing was by immunoSEQ multiplex PCR. The data show some 4,200 clones, roughly 85% seen once. This clonotype originated in a donor at least 40 years old with non-small cell lung cancer. Sequenced material: primary lung tumor tissue. The chain carries TRBV4-1 and TRBJ1-4, with D possibly TRBD1 on 5 matching bases. In DNA, the CDR3 is TGCGCCAGCAGCCAGGGACTGAGTAATGAAAAACTGTTTTTT. It translates to CASSQGLSNEKLFF.